The 30 T cell receptor beta chains presented below share a single source sample, sequenced in a study of shared clonotypes between healthy human individuals. Profiling relied on immunoSEQ multiplex PCR, and the TCRdb table lists in-frame clones only, not all of them. The table shows roughly 2.4 million clones, with approximately 94% occurring only once. The sample taken for sequencing was naive CD4+ T cells sorted from blood. The subset denotes: CD45RA+ positively selected. These receptors all stem from a man between 18 and 29 years old in good health.

This clone appeared once. V and J are TRBV5-6 and TRBJ2-1; D may be TRBD1 (6 bases). The V gene's germline CDR1 is SGHDT and CDR2 YYEEEE. V gave up 4 bases and J gave up 6 bases, with 20 bases separating them. The CDR3 contains 16 residues. Written as DNA, the CDR3 is TGTGCCAGCAGCCTAAGAGGGGGAAGAGCTATCAATGAGCAGTTCTTC. It specifies CASSLRGGRAINEQFF.

The rearrangement joins TRBV6-5 to TRBJ1-2; D not certain. V was shortened by 0 bases and J by 3 bases, with 11 bases between the two germline ends. The CDR3 totals 15 residues. Germline V gives CDR1 MNHEY, CDR2 SVGAGI. The CDR3 sequence is CASSYSTQSYYGYTF. The CDR3, as DNA: TGTGCCAGCAGTTACTCAACACAGTCTTACTATGGCTACACCTTC.

This chain links TRBV14 with TRBJ1-2; no firm D call. CDR1 and CDR2 (germline): SGHDN, FVKESK. V lost 1 base and J lost 4, with 16 bases in between. CDR3 length: 16 residues. The CDR3 loop is CASSQAQAPPSYGYTF. The CDR3 DNA follows: TGTGCCAGCAGCCAAGCCCAGGCACCCCCGTCCTATGGCTACACCTTC.

The chain links TRBV7-9 to TRBJ2-1; D is ambiguous. Trimming removed 7 bases at V and 8 bases at J, with 9 bases between. Germline assignment: CDR1 SEHNR and CDR2 FQNEAQ (reference sequence). CDR3 length: 11 residues. The CDR3 DNA follows: TGTGCCAGCAATCTTCTATATGAGCAGTTCTTC. Its protein product is CASNLLYEQFF. Based on the CDR3 plus reference TRBV7-9 and TRBJ2-1, the full variable domain is DTGVSQNPRHKITKRGQNVTFRCDPISEHNRLYWYRQTLGQGPEFLTYFQNEAQLEKSRLLSDRFSAERPKGSFSTLEIQRTEQGDSAMYLCASNLLYEQFFGPGTRLTVL.

This chain uses TRBV19 with TRBJ1-6, with D perhaps TRBD1 (6 bases). CDR1 is LNHDA and CDR2 is SQIVND in the germline V gene (reference sequence). This CDR3 is built from 15 residues. V was cut by 5 bases and J by 7 bases, with 15 bases left in between. CDR3 in DNA: TGTGCCAGTAGTTTATTCGGGACAAAAAATTCACCCCTCCACTTT. Encoded protein: CASSLFGTKNSPLHF.

The genes are TRBV10-1 and TRBJ1-6, with D perhaps TRBD1 (5 bases). Germline V lookup: CDR1 WNHNN, CDR2 SYGVQD (reference sequence). V was clipped by 0 bases and J by 10 bases, with 16 bases between them. The CDR3 has 16 amino acids. CDR3 sequence (DNA): TGCGCCAGCAGTGAGTCTTCGGGACGAGCTTGGTCACCCCTCCACTTT. The encoded protein is CASSESSGRAWSPLHF.

The rearrangement uses TRBV2 and TRBJ2-2; D is perhaps TRBD1 or TRBD2 (5 bases each). This CDR3 contains 14 residues. The ends were cut back, 8 bases at V and 7 bases at J, with 17 bases in the middle. Germline V lookup: CDR1 SNHLY, CDR2 FYNNEI. In DNA form, the CDR3 reads TGTGCCAGCCGAGACCGGGACGTTATCGGGGAGCTGTTTTTT. Encoded protein: CASRDRDVIGELFF.

The V call is TRBV27, the J call TRBJ2-7; D not resolved. The germline V gene has CDR1 MNHEY and CDR2 SMNVEV (reference sequence). With 5 bases removed from V and 0 bases from J, the gap between germline ends came to 17 bases. This CDR3 contains 16 residues. The CDR3 DNA reads TGTGCCAGCAGTCCGAGCCTGACAAGGATCTCCTACGAGCAGTACTTC. It encodes CASSPSLTRISYEQYF.

This clone appeared a few times. The V gene is TRBV20-1, the J gene TRBJ2-5, with D unresolved. V lost 3 bases to trimming and J lost 5 bases, with 4 bases between them. There are 10 residues in the CDR3. Germline V gene lookup returns CDR1 DFQATT and CDR2 SNEGSKA (reference sequence). CDR3 in amino acids: CSASMETQYF. For the CDR3, the DNA is TGCAGTGCTAGTATGGAGACCCAGTACTTC.

V usage is TRBV9 and J usage is TRBJ1-4; tentatively, D is TRBD1 (5 bases). Germline CDR1 is SGDLS and CDR2 is YYNGEE. V lost 6 bases and J lost 8, with 20 bases in between. The CDR3 contains 15 residues. The CDR3 DNA reads as TGTGCCAGCACCGGAGGGGAGGGAGGTTTCGAAAAACTGTTTTTT. Protein: CASTGGEGGFEKLFF.

The V gene is TRBV7-9, the J gene TRBJ1-5; 8 nucleotides align to TRBD1. The ends lost 5 bases at V and 9 bases at J; junction bases unmatched: 6. The CDR3 runs to 13 residues. Germline CDR1 and CDR2: SEHNR and FQNEAQ (reference sequence). The CDR3 reads CASSTDRVGPQHF. Here the CDR3 DNA reads TGTGCCAGCAGCACGGACAGGGTCGGGCCCCAGCATTTT.

The rearrangement uses TRBV5-6 and TRBJ2-7; no reliable D call. Looked up from germline, CDR1 is SGHDT and CDR2 is YYEEEE. The CDR3 length is 12 residues. Trimming cost V 4 bases and J 0 bases, with 5 bases left between them. In nucleotides, the CDR3 is TGTGCCAGCAGCAGGGTCTCCTACGAGCAGTACTTC. As protein: CASSRVSYEQYF.

On this clone itself: The sample contains more than one DNA sequence encoding this CDR3. The chain couples TRBV10-3 to TRBJ2-7; D is unresolved. Germline-derived CDR1 and CDR2 are ENHRY and SYGVKD. The CDR3 has 14 residues. Trimming cost V 0 bases and J 4 bases, with 10 bases left between them. The CDR3 spells CAISESTVSYEQYF. The CDR3 DNA reads as TGTGCCATCAGTGAGTCCACAGTTTCATACGAGCAGTACTTC.

The rearrangement uses TRBV7-2 and TRBJ2-7, with D possibly TRBD1 on 5 matching bases. The CDR3 covers 14 residues. Germline CDR1 reads SGHTA; CDR2 reads FQGNSA. V was shortened by 2 bases and J by 2 bases, with 10 bases between the two germline ends. The CDR3 DNA reads as TGTGCCAGCAGCTTATTCGCAGGGCCCTACGAGCAGTACTTC. Protein sequence: CASSLFAGPYEQYF.

This rearrangement joins TRBV7-2 to TRBJ1-2; tentative D call: TRBD1 (5 bases). Trimming took 5 bases from V and 8 from J, leaving 15 bases between them. The CDR3 contains 13 residues. From germline, CDR1 is SGHTA and CDR2 FQGNSA. In nucleotides, the CDR3 is TGTGCCAGCAGCCGGGACCTCGCGGAGGGCTACACCTTC. Protein product: CASSRDLAEGYTF.

The CDR3 reads CASGGTANTEAFF. DNA of the CDR3: TGTGCCAGCGGCGGGACAGCGAACACTGAAGCTTTCTTT. This chain connects TRBV28 to TRBJ1-1, with TRBD1 identical over 7 bases. The CDR3 has 13 residues. Trimming took 8 bases from V and 1 from J; bases not matched to a gene: 4. Germline V gene sequence: CDR1 MDHEN, CDR2 SYDVKM.

The chain combines TRBV18 with TRBJ1-1, with D perhaps matching TRBD1 (6 bases). This CDR3 region has 15 residues. CDR1 is KGHSH and CDR2 is LQKENI in the germline V gene. Trimming pared 2 bases from V and 10 bases from J, leaving 20 bases between. CDR3 loop: CASSPGQSAGEAAFF. CDR3 nucleotides: TGTGCCAGCTCACCAGGACAGTCCGCGGGTGAGGCAGCTTTCTTT.

The genes are TRBV18 and TRBJ2-1; TRBD1 is a possible D gene (6 bases). The CDR3 runs 13 residues. V was pared by 0 bases and J by 9 bases, with 9 bases between. CDR1 and CDR2 from the germline V gene are KGHSH and LQKENI. CDR3 loop: CASSPPGAGEQFF. The CDR3 DNA reads TGTGCCAGCTCACCACCGGGGGCCGGTGAGCAGTTCTTC.

Comment on this clone: The same CDR3 also results from other DNA sequences found in this sample. The chain carries TRBV7-2 and TRBJ2-3, with 12 nucleotides matching TRBD2. The CDR3 consists of 14 residues. Germline CDR1 and CDR2: SGHTA and FQGNSA. Trimming cost V 3 bases and J 5 bases; bases outside gene matches: 0. CDR3 protein: CASSLTSGRDTQYF. CDR3 nucleotides: TGTGCCAGCAGCTTGACTAGCGGGAGAGATACGCAGTATTTT.

The V and J genes are TRBV4-3 and TRBJ1-1; the D gene is possibly TRBD1 (5 bases). Germline V gene lookup returns CDR1 LGHNA and CDR2 YSLEER. The CDR3 runs 16 residues. V was trimmed by 3 bases and J by 4 bases, leaving 18 bases between them. The CDR3 nucleotides read TGCGCCAGCAGCCAGAGCAGTCGGGGCTCGAGCACTGAAGCTTTCTTT. It encodes CASSQSSRGSSTEAFF.

V usage is TRBV7-2 and J usage is TRBJ2-7; D remains ambiguous. CDR3 length: 14 residues. Germline values: CDR1 SGHTA, CDR2 FQGNSA. Trimming took 1 base from V and 0 from J, leaving 7 bases between them. The CDR3 protein is CASSLVATSYEQYF. The CDR3 DNA is TGTGCCAGCAGCTTAGTGGCCACCTCCTACGAGCAGTACTTC.

V usage is TRBV5-4 and J usage is TRBJ2-2; perhaps TRBD1 as D (5 bases). Germline V gene sequence: CDR1 SGHNT, CDR2 YYREEE (reference sequence). Trimming removed 0 bases from V and 2 bases from J, with 11 bases in between. CDR3 length: 16 residues. The CDR3 protein is CASSLDSGQNTGELFF. The CDR3 DNA reads TGTGCCAGCAGCTTGGACTCCGGACAAAACACCGGGGAGCTGTTTTTT.

V gene TRBV6-1 combines with J gene TRBJ2-7; D is ambiguous. The CDR3 sequence is 16 residues long. V shed 3 bases and J shed 2 bases, with 17 bases lying between them. Germline assignment: CDR1 MNHNS and CDR2 SASEGT. CDR3 residues: CASSDDSFSGPYEQYF. The CDR3 DNA sequence: TGTGCCAGCAGTGATGATAGCTTCTCTGGTCCCTACGAGCAGTACTTC.

The chain joins TRBV5-1 to TRBJ1-2; 7 bases line up with TRBD1. The CDR3 covers 14 residues. J was trimmed by 4 bases and V by 4 bases; bases with no gene match: 7. The germline gives CDR1 SGHRS, CDR2 YFSETQ. The CDR3 reads CASSESGGGYGYTF. The CDR3, as DNA: TGCGCCAGCAGCGAATCAGGGGGTGGCTATGGCTACACCTTC.

The chain uses TRBV7-9 and TRBJ2-5; a possible D gene is TRBD2 (5 bases). This CDR3 is built from 14 residues. CDR1 is SEHNR and CDR2 is FQNEAQ in the germline V gene (reference sequence). V lost 0 bases and J lost 1, with 6 bases in between. This CDR3 reads CASSLAGIQETQYF. CDR3 in DNA: TGTGCCAGCAGCTTAGCCGGGATCCAAGAGACCCAGTACTTC.

The chain carries TRBV19 and TRBJ2-5, with a possible D match to TRBD1 (5 bases). CDR1 is LNHDA, CDR2 SQIVND, per germline (reference sequence). Trimming removed 5 bases from V and 7 bases from J, with 11 bases in between. The CDR3 loop spans 12 amino acids. CDR3 sequence: CASSRAQGTQYF. The CDR3 nucleotides read TGTGCCAGTAGTCGGGCCCAGGGGACCCAGTACTTC.

The chain uses TRBV5-1 and TRBJ2-2; TRBD1 is a possible D gene (5 bases). CDR3 length: 14 residues. The ends were cut back, 9 bases at V and 4 bases at J, with 16 bases in the middle. In germline, CDR1 is SGHRS, CDR2 YFSETQ. The CDR3 DNA reads as TGCGCCACCCGACAGTTTTTTGGCACCGGGGAGCTGTTTTTT. Its protein product is CATRQFFGTGELFF.

In the case of this clone: Other DNA sequences of this sample code for an identical CDR3. This chain links TRBV6-5 with TRBJ2-7; 8 bases match TRBD2. Germline CDR1 MNHEY, CDR2 SVGAGI. V lost 2 bases, J lost 4 bases, and 4 bases stayed unmatched. The CDR3 loop spans 14 amino acids. CDR3 protein: CASSYASGSYEQYF. In nucleotides, the CDR3 is TGTGCCAGCAGTTACGCAAGCGGGAGTTACGAGCAGTACTTC.

The chain has TRBV5-1 and TRBJ2-5; 10 bases align to TRBD2. The CDR3 sequence is 16 residues long. The junction had 13 bases not matched to a gene; V was cut back by 4 bases and J by 7 bases. Germline V gene sequence: CDR1 SGHRS, CDR2 YFSETQ. The CDR3 DNA reads TGCGCCAGCAGCCACGGGACATCAAGCGGGGGGGTGACCCAGTACTTC. Its protein is CASSHGTSSGGVTQYF.

This clone was observed a handful of times. The V call is TRBV28, the J call TRBJ2-2; D not resolved. This CDR3 has 14 amino acids. Trimming left V 8 bases short and J 1 base short, with 11 bases between. Looked up from germline, CDR1 is MDHEN and CDR2 is SYDVKM. The DNA for the CDR3 is TGTGCCAGCCGCGGTCCAGGGAACACCGGGGAGCTGTTTTTT. Its translation is CASRGPGNTGELFF.